Listed here is a single T cell receptor (beta chain). This sample is part of a study of blood T cell repertoires in COVID-19. Looking at the study overall: COVID-19 samples collected from the United States, Italy and Spain covered acute and convalescent phases. PBMCs, B-cell-depleted T cells, or T cells were the source of the cDNA or gDNA that made up the material.

Trimming removed 7 bases from V and 1 base from J; junction bases left unmatched: 7. Germline CDR1 is LGHNT and CDR2 is FRNRAP. The CDR3 contains 15 residues. Authors' methods: Amplification of reference gene primers provided the estimated nucleated cell counts. Only in-frame clones appear in the TCRdb table, and some are missing; sequencing was by immunoSEQ multiplex PCR. The D gene and trimming were derived from the DNA, and the V and J assignments and clone size from that table. The repertoire holds under 95,000 clones, 87% seen once, with around 4.5% in the top ten. The sample comprised peripheral blood. This clonotype was sampled from an elderly woman with acute or convalescent COVID-19. V usage is TRBV12-5 and J usage is TRBJ2-5, with TRBD1 matching 9 bases. CDR3 bases: TGTGCTAGTGCTCCCGACAGGGGGTTCCAAGAGACCCAGTACTTC. This sequence encodes CASAPDRGFQETQYF. Filled out from reference TRBV12-5 and TRBJ2-5, the complete variable domain reads DARVTQTPRHKVTEMGQEVTMRCQPILGHNTVFWYRQTMMQGLELLAYFRNRAPLDDSGMPKDRFSAEMPDATLATLKIQPSEPRDSAVYFCASAPDRGFQETQYFGPGTRLLVL.